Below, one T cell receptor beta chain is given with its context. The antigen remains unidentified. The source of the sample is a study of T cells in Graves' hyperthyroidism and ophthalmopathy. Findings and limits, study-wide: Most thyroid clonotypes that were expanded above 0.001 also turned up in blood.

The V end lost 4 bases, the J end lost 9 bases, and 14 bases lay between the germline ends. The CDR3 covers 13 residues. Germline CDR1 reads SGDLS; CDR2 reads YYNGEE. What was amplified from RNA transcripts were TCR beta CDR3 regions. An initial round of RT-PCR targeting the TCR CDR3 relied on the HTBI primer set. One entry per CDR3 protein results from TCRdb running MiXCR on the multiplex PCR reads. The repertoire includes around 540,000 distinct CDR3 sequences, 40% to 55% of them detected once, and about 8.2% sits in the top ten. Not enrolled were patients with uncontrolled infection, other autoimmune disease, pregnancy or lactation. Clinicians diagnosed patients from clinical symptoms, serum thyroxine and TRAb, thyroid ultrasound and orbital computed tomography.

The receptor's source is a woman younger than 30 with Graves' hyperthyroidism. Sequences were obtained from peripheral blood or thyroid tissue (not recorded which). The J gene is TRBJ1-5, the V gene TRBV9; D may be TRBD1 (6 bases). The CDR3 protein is CASSQGGGMPQHF. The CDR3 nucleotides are TGTGCCAGCAGCCAAGGGGGAGGTATGCCCCAGCATTTT.